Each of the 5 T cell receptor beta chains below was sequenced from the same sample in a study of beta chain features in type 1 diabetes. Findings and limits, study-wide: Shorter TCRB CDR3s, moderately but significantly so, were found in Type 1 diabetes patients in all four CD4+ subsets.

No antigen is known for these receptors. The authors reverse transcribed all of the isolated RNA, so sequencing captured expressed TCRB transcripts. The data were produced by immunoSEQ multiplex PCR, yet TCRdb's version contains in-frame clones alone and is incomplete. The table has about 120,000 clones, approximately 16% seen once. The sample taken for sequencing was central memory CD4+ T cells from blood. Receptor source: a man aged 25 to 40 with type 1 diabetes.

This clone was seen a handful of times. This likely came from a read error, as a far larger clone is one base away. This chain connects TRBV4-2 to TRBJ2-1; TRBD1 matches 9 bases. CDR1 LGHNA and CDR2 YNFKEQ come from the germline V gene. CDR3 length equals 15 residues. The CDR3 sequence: CASIQDRGSYNEQFF. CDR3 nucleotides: TGTGCCAGCATCCAAGACAGGGGGTCCTACAATGAGCAGTTCTTC.

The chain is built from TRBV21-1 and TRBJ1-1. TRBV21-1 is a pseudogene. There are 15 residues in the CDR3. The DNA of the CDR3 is TGTGCCAGCAGCAGTCTACGGGGCTTGAACACTGAAGCTTTCTTT. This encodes CASSSLRGLNTEAFF.

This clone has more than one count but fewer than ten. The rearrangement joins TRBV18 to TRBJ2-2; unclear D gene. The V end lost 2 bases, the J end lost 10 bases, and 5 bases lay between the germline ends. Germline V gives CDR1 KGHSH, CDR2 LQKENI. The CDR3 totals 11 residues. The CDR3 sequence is CASSPKEELFF. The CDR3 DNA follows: TGTGCCAGCTCACCAAAGGAGGAGCTGTTTTTT. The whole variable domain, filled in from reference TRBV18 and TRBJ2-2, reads NAGVMQNPRHLVRRRGQEARLRCSPMKGHSHVYWYRQLPEEGLKFMVYLQKENIIDESGMPKERFSAEFPKEGPSILRIQQVVRGDSAAYFCASSPKEELFFGEGSRLTVL.

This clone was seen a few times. The CDR3 here is CAWGRGFNQPQHF. The CDR3 nucleotides read TGTGCCTGGGGCCGGGGTTTCAATCAGCCCCAGCATTTT. This chain connects TRBV30 to TRBJ1-5; D gene uncertain. V lost 5 bases and J lost 3, with 11 bases in between. There are 13 residues in the CDR3. Looked up from germline, CDR1 is GTSNPN and CDR2 is SVGIG (reference sequence). Based on the CDR3 plus reference TRBV30 and TRBJ1-5, the full variable domain is SQTIHQWPATLVQPVGSPLSLECTVEGTSNPNLYWYRQAAGRGLQLLFYSVGIGQISSEVPQNLSASRPQDRQFILSSKKLLLSDSGFYLCAWGRGFNQPQHFGDGTRLSIL.

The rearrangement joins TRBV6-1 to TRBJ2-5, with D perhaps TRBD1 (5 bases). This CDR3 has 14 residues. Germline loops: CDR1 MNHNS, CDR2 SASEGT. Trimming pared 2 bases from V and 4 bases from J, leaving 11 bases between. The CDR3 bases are TGTGCCAGCAGTGAAAATAGGGGTGGAGAGACCCAGTACTTC. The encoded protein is CASSENRGGETQYF.